This entry lists 2 T cell receptor beta chains sequenced from one sample in a study of shared clonotypes between healthy human individuals. Repertoires were generated with immunoSEQ multiplex PCR, while TCRdb's copy carries only in-frame clones and drops some. The profile shows around 1.1 million clones, around 77% of them singletons. The sample consisted of memory CD4+ T cells from PBMCs. Specified subset: CD45RA-negative fraction. Source of these receptors: a man in his late teens or twenties in good health. Some clones in this sample may be carry-over from other donors' samples.

On this clone itself: Other DNA sequences of this sample code for an identical CDR3. The V gene is TRBV11-2, the J gene TRBJ2-5; 13 bases are shared with TRBD2. The CDR3 extends over 16 amino acids. Germline V gives CDR1 SGHAT, CDR2 FQNNGV. Trimming took 5 bases from V and 5 from J; bases not matched to a gene: 8. Here the CDR3 reads CASSPGTSGIGETQYF. The CDR3 DNA reads TGTGCCAGCAGCCCAGGGACTAGCGGGATAGGGGAGACCCAGTACTTC.

This clone came up a few times. The chain employs TRBV7-6 and TRBJ2-3; TRBD2 agrees at 9 bases. Trimming at V came to 1 base and at J to 2 bases, leaving 10 bases not matched to a gene. CDR1 is SGHVS, CDR2 FNYEAQ, per germline. This CDR3 is 18 amino acids long. This CDR3 reads CASSLEGRTSANTDTQYF. DNA for the CDR3: TGTGCCAGCAGCTTAGAGGGTCGGACTAGCGCCAACACAGATACGCAGTATTTT. The full variable domain, its missing parts supplied by reference TRBV7-6 and TRBJ2-3, is GAGVSQSPRYKVTKRGQDVALRCDPISGHVSLYWYRQALGQGPEFLTYFNYEAQQDKSGLPNDRFSAERPEGSISTLTIQRTEQRDSAMYRCASSLEGRTSANTDTQYFGPGTRLTVL.